Below are 14 T cell receptor beta chains sequenced from a single sample in a study of identical twins. TCRdb re-called the 5' RACE reads through MiXCR, storing one row per CDR3 protein. Found here are around 650,000 distinct CDR3 sequences, under 8.5% of them singletons; the top ten hold around 1.6%. The data were also submitted as part of a second study, on yellow fever vaccine responses in identical twins.

The sample was PBMCs. The receptors were sampled from a woman aged 18-30 years in good health.

There are many counts of this clonotype. The V gene is TRBV12-3 or TRBV12-4, the J gene TRBJ2-7; D may be TRBD1 (6 bases). The CDR3 spans 13 residues. The ends were cut back, 6 bases at V and 6 bases at J, with 15 bases in the middle. The CDR3 loop is CASRGNRDPEQYF. The CDR3 DNA reads TGTGCCAGCAGGGGAAACAGGGATCCCGAGCAGTACTTC.

At least ten counts were recorded for this clonotype. The chain links TRBV12-3 or TRBV12-4 to TRBJ2-5, with D maybe TRBD1 (5 bases). The CDR3 runs 14 residues. Trimming took 6 bases from V and 5 from J, leaving 16 bases between them. The CDR3 reads CASSPRVPRETQYF. The CDR3 DNA reads as TGTGCCAGCAGCCCCAGGGTGCCCCGGGAGACCCAGTACTTC.

This clonotype was detected a few times. The CDR3 DNA reads as TGCAGTGCAACCCCGGGACTAAGCACCGGGGAGCTGTTTTTT. It specifies CSATPGLSTGELFF. This chain links TRBV20-1 with TRBJ2-2; 7 bases align to TRBD2. Per the germline V gene, CDR1 is DFQATT and CDR2 is SNEGSKA (reference sequence). V was clipped by 6 bases and J by 4 bases; unmatched bases: 8. The CDR3 spans 14 residues.

This chain connects TRBV6-1 to TRBJ1-5; D not certain. CDR1 is MNHNS, CDR2 SASEGT, per germline. The length of the CDR3 is 14 residues. The CDR3 DNA reads TGTGCAAGACTCAGGACGGATAGCAATCAGCCCCAGCATTTT. Translation gives CARLRTDSNQPQHF.

CDR3 bases: TGCGCCAGCAGCCTGGGGACAGCGGATATGGAAGCTTTCTTT. This gives the protein CASSLGTADMEAFF. J is TRBJ1-1 and V is TRBV5-1, with 7 bases lining up with TRBD1. V dropped 4 bases and J dropped 8; count of bases not matched to a gene: 11. This CDR3 comprises 14 residues. Per germline, CDR1 SGHRS and CDR2 YFSETQ.

This clonotype was counted a few times. This chain uses TRBV7-6 with TRBJ2-5; 10 bases match TRBD2. Germline CDR1 is SGHVS and CDR2 is FNYEAQ. With V trimmed by 5 bases and J by 6 bases, 3 bases remained unmatched. The CDR3 extends over 13 amino acids. The CDR3 DNA reads as TGTGCCAGCAGCACTAGCGGGGTGAAGACCCAGTACTTC. This translates into CASSTSGVKTQYF. Together with reference TRBV7-6 and TRBJ2-5, the CDR3 gives the full variable domain: GAGVSQSPRYKVTKRGQDVALRCDPISGHVSLYWYRQALGQGPEFLTYFNYEAQQDKSGLPNDRFSAERPEGSISTLTIQRTEQRDSAMYRCASSTSGVKTQYFGPGTRLLVL.

The chain combines TRBV12-3 or TRBV12-4 with TRBJ1-2; 9 nucleotides align to TRBD1. Unmatched junction bases numbered 11, after V lost 5 bases and J lost 7 bases. The CDR3 has 15 residues. CDR3 sequence reads: CASSKTTGGVSGYTF. CDR3 coding DNA: TGTGCCAGCAGTAAGACCACAGGGGGCGTATCTGGCTACACCTTC.

This clonotype was seen many times. As DNA, the CDR3 is TGTGCCACCAGTGATTTGGGGAGCGGGAGTGTGAATGAGCAGTTCTTC. Residues: CATSDLGSGSVNEQFF. This rearrangement joins TRBV24-1 to TRBJ2-1, with 8 bases fitting TRBD2. The germline gives CDR1 KGHDR, CDR2 SFDVKD. V shed 0 bases and J 7 bases; nucleotides not matched to a gene: 7. The CDR3 has 16 amino acids.

The chain carries TRBV6-1 and TRBJ1-6, with D perhaps matching TRBD1 (5 bases). V was clipped by 6 bases and J by 2 bases, with 8 bases between them. Germline V gives CDR1 MNHNS, CDR2 SASEGT. The CDR3 is made up of 14 amino acids. The CDR3 DNA reads as TGTGCCAGCAGACCGACAGCCTATAATTCACCCCTCCACTTT. Amino acid sequence: CASRPTAYNSPLHF.

This clonotype was observed at least ten times. The rearrangement uses TRBV7-9 and TRBJ2-7; D gene ambiguous. V gave up 1 base and J gave up 3 bases, with 4 bases separating them. Germline assignment: CDR1 SEHNR and CDR2 FQNEAQ (reference sequence). CDR3 length: 12 residues. CDR3 DNA: TGTGCCAGCAGCTTAGTCGGCTACGAGCAGTACTTC. Amino acids: CASSLVGYEQYF.

This clonotype was counted ten times or more. The chain links TRBV12-3 or TRBV12-4 to TRBJ2-1, with 7 positions matching TRBD1. This CDR3 region has 14 residues. With V trimmed by 1 base and J by 7 bases, 4 bases remained unmatched. The CDR3 sequence: CASSLGLRGNEQFF. In DNA form, the CDR3 reads TGTGCCAGCAGTTTAGGGCTCAGGGGGAATGAGCAGTTCTTC.

This clonotype has ten or more counts. J is TRBJ2-3 and V is TRBV2, with D hard to call. Germline-derived CDR1 and CDR2 are SNHLY and FYNNEI. Deletions cut 1 base from V and 1 base from J, with 9 bases between. CDR3 length: 15 residues. CDR3 sequence (DNA): TGTGCCAGCAGTGAAGAAATAACCCGCACAGATACGCAGTATTTT. This sequence encodes CASSEEITRTDTQYF.

This clonotype was found a few times. The chain recombines TRBV10-3 with TRBJ2-7, with 11 nucleotides matching TRBD1. J lost 7 bases, V lost 7 bases, and 3 bases had no gene match. The CDR3 has 12 amino acids. Germline CDR1 ENHRY, CDR2 SYGVKD. The CDR3 region is CAIMGQGEEQYF. CDR3 DNA sequence: TGTGCCATCATGGGACAGGGGGAAGAGCAGTACTTC.

This clonotype appeared a few times. The chain links TRBV12-5 to TRBJ2-7; D unclear. V lost 4 bases and J lost 6, with 10 bases in between. This CDR3 is built from 12 residues. CDR1 LGHNT and CDR2 FRNRAP come from the germline V gene. The CDR3 protein is CASGYPPREQYF. CDR3 nucleotides: TGTGCTAGTGGTTATCCCCCCCGCGAGCAGTACTTC.